Presented here are 9 T cell receptor beta chains from one specimen sequenced in a study of Ad26.COV2.S vaccination and SARS-CoV-2 variants. Data came from immunoSEQ multiplex PCR; TCRdb stores just in-frame clones and leaves some out. The table has some 240,000 clones, roughly 85% seen once; the top ten hold 2.5% to 3.5%. The treatment: about 20 received Ad26.COV2.S at low or high dose, single or two shots; about 5 received placebo; per-sample allocation not given. Each sample was drawn 63 days after the first injection (of vaccine or placebo). Sequenced material: peripheral blood, taken in a trial of Ad26.COV2.S vaccine versus placebo. The receptor source for this set is a person between 18 and 65 years old who received the Ad26.COV2.S COVID-19 vaccine or a placebo.

The chain uses TRBV5-8 and TRBJ2-7; D may be TRBD2 (5 bases). The CDR3 has 13 amino acids. CDR1 SGHTS and CDR2 YDEGEE come from the germline V gene. V was shortened by 1 base and J by 5 bases, with 10 bases between the two germline ends. This chain's CDR3 is CASSLRGTNEQYF. DNA for the CDR3: TGTGCCAGCAGCTTGCGGGGAACAAACGAGCAGTACTTC.

The gene calls are TRBV6-2 or TRBV6-3 and TRBJ1-5; no firm D call. Germline V gene data show CDR1 as MNHEY and CDR2 as SVGEGT. This CDR3 region has 17 residues. Trimming took 5 bases from V and 4 from J, leaving 21 bases between them. Written as DNA, the CDR3 is TGTGCCAGCAGTAAAAACAGAGGTCGGGGTGTGAATCAGCCCCAGCATTTT. The encoded protein is CASSKNRGRGVNQPQHF.

The chain employs TRBV5-8 and TRBJ2-5, with TRBD2 matching 7 bases. CDR3 length: 14 residues. Germline V lookup: CDR1 SGHTS, CDR2 YDEGEE. V shed 3 bases, J shed 4 bases, and the junction held 6 bases outside the gene matches. The CDR3 region has the DNA TGTGCCAGCAGCTCCCTGACTAGCCCAGAGACCCAGTACTTC. It is translated as CASSSLTSPETQYF.

The chain employs TRBV7-9 and TRBJ2-3; tentatively, D is TRBD1 (5 bases). V was shortened by 2 bases and J by 6 bases, with 6 bases between the two germline ends. Germline V gene data show CDR1 as SEHNR and CDR2 as FQNEAQ (reference sequence). CDR3 length: 12 residues. This CDR3 is CASSLKGDTQYF. The CDR3, as DNA: TGTGCCAGCAGCTTAAAGGGGGATACGCAGTATTTT.

This rearrangement joins TRBV19 to TRBJ1-3; D uncertain. Germline-derived CDR1 and CDR2 are LNHDA and SQIVND (reference sequence). The CDR3 contains 16 residues. Trimming cost V 3 bases and J 0 bases, with 12 bases left between them. CDR3 nucleotide sequence: TGTGCCAGTAGTATCCATGTGGGTTTCTCTGGAAACACCATATATTTT. Translation gives CASSIHVGFSGNTIYF.

The chain joins TRBV2 to TRBJ2-4; no clear D. The germline V gene encodes CDR1 SNHLY and CDR2 FYNNEI. The CDR3 extends over 14 amino acids. Trimming took off 3 bases at V and 1 base at J, with 7 bases between the two ends. As DNA, the CDR3 is TGTGCCAGCAGTGAGGGCAGGGCCAAAAACATTCAGTACTTC. This gives the protein CASSEGRAKNIQYF. Together with reference TRBV2 and TRBJ2-4, the CDR3 gives the full variable domain: EPEVTQTPSHQVTQMGQEVILRCVPISNHLYFYWYRQILGQKVEFLVSFYNNEISEKSEIFDDQFSVERPDGSNFTLKIRSTKLEDSAMYFCASSEGRAKNIQYFGAGTRLSVL.

The CDR3 nucleotides read TGTGCCAGCAGGTCTACAGGGTCTGAAGGAGCTTTCTTT. Translated, it gives CASRSTGSEGAFF. The chain uses TRBV3-1 (or the pseudogene TRBV3-2) and TRBJ1-1; D perhaps matches TRBD1 (6 bases). The CDR3 contains 13 residues. Germline V gene lookup returns CDR1 LGHDT and CDR2 YNNKEL (reference sequence). V shed 6 bases and J shed 10 bases, with 18 bases lying between them.

This chain joins TRBV5-5 and TRBJ2-2; possibly TRBD1 for D (6 bases). The CDR3 loop spans 15 amino acids. Germline V gives CDR1 SGHKS, CDR2 YYEKEE (reference sequence). V was trimmed by 4 bases and J by 0 bases, leaving 10 bases between them. The CDR3 here is CASSRDTTNTGELFF. CDR3 DNA: TGTGCCAGCAGCCGGGACACAACGAACACCGGGGAGCTGTTTTTT. Combining the CDR3 with reference TRBV5-5 and TRBJ2-2 gives the whole variable domain DAGVTQSPTHLIKTRGQQVTLRCSPISGHKSVSWYQQVLGQGPQFIFQYYEKEERGRGNFPDRFSARQFPNYSSELNVNALLLGDSALYLCASSRDTTNTGELFFGEGSRLTVL.

CDR3 coding DNA: TGTGCCAGCTCACCACTAGGGCGGGGGCCGAACTACGAGCAGTACTTC. Its translation is CASSPLGRGPNYEQYF. The V and J genes are TRBV18 and TRBJ2-7, with D possibly being TRBD2 (7 bases). Germline-derived CDR1 and CDR2 are KGHSH and LQKENI. This CDR3 is 16 amino acids long. V dropped 1 base and J dropped 3 bases, with 16 bases sitting between them.